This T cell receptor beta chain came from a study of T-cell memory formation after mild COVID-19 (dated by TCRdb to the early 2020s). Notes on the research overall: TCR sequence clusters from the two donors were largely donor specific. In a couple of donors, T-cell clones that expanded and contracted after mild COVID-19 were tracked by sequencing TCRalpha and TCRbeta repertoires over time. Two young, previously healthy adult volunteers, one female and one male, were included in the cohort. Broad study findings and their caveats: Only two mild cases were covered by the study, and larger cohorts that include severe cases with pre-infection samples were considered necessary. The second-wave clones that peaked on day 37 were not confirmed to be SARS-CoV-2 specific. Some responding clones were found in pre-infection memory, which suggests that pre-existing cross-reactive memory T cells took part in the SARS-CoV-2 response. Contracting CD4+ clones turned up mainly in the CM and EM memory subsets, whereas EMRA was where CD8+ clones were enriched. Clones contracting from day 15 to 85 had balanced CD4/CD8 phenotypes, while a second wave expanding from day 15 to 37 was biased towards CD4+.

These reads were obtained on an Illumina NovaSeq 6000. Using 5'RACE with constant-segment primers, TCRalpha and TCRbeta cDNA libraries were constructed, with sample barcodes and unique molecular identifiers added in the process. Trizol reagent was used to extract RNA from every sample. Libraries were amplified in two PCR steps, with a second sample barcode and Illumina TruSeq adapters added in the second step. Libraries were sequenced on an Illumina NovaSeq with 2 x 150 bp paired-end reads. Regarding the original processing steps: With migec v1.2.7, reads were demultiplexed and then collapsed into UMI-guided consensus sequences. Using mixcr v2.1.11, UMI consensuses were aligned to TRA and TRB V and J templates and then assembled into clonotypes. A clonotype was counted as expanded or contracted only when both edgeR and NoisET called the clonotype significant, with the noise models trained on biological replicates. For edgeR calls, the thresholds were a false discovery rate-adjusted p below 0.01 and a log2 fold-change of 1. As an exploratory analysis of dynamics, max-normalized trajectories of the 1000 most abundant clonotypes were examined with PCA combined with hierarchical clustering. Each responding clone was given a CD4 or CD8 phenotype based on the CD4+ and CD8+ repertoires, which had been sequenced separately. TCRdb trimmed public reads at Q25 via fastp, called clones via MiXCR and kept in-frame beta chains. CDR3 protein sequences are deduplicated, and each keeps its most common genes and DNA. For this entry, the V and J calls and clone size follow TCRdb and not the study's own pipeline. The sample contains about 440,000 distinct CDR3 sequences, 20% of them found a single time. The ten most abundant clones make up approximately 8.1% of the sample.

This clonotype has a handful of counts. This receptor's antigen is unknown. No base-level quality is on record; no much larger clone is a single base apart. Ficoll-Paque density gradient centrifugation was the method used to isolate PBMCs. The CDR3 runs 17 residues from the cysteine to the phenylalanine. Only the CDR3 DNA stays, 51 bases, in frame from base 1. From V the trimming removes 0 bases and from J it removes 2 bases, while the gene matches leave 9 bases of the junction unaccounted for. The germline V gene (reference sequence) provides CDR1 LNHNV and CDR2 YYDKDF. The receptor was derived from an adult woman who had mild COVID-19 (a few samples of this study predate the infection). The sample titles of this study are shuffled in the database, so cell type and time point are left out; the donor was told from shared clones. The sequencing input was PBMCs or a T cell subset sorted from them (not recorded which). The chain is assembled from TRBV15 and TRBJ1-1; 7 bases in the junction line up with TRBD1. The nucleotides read TGTGCCACCAGCAGAGATTTAGGGGGCACCTTAAACACTGAAGCTTTCTTT. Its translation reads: CATSRDLGGTLNTEAFF.